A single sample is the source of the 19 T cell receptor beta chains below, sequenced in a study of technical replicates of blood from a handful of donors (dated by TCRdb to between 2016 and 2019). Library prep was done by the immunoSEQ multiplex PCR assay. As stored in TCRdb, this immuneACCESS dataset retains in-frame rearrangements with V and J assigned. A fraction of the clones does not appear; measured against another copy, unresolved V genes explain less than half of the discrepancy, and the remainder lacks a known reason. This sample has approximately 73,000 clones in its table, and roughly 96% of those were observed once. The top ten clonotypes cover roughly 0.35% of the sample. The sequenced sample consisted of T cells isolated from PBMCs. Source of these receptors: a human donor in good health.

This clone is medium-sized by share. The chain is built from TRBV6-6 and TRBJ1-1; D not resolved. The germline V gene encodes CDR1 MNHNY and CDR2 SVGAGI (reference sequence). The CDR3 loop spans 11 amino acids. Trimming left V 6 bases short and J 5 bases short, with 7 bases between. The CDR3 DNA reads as TGTGCCAGCAGGACGAGGACTGAAGCTTTCTTT. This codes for CASRTRTEAFF.

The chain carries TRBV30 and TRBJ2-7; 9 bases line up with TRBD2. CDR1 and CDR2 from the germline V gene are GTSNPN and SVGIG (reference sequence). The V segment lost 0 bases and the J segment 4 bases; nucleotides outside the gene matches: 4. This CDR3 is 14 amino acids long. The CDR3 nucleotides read TGTGCCTGGAGTGTTCTGGCGGGAGGGTACGAGCAGTACTTC. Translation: CAWSVLAGGYEQYF. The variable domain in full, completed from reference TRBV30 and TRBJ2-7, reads SQTIHQWPATLVQPVGSPLSLECTVEGTSNPNLYWYRQAAGRGLQLLFYSVGIGQISSEVPQNLSASRPQDRQFILSSKKLLLSDSGFYLCAWSVLAGGYEQYFGPGTRLTVT.

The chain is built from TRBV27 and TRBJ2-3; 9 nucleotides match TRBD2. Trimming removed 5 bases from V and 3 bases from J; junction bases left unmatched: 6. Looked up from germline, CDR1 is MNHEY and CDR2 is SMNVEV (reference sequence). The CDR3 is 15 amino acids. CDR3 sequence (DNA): TGTGCCAGCAGTATAGCGGGGGTCACTACAGATACGCAGTATTTT. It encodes CASSIAGVTTDTQYF.

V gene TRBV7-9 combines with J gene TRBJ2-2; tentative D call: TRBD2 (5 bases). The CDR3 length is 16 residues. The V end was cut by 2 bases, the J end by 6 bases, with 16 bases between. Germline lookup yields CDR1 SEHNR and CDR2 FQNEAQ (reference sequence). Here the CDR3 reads CASSLPSHSRAGELFF. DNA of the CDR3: TGTGCCAGCAGCTTACCTAGCCATAGCCGGGCCGGGGAGCTGTTTTTT.

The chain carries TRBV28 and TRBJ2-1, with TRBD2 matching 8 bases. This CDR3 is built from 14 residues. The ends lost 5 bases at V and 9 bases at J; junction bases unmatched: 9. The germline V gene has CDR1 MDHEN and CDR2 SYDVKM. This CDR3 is CASSRAGGSPEQFF. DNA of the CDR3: TGTGCCAGCAGTCGGGCGGGAGGTTCTCCTGAGCAGTTCTTC.

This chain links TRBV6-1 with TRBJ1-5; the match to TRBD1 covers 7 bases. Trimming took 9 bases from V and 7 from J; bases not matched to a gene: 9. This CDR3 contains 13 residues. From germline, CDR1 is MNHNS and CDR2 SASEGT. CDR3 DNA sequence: TGTGCCAGTTCCAGACAGGGTACCCAGCCCCAGCATTTT. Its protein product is CASSRQGTQPQHF.

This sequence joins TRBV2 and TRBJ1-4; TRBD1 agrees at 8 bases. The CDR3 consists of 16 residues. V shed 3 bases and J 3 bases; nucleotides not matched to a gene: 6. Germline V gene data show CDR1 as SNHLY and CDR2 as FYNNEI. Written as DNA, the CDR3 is TGTGCCAGCAGTGAGGCAGGGGGCTCGGCTAATGAAAAACTGTTTTTT. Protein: CASSEAGGSANEKLFF. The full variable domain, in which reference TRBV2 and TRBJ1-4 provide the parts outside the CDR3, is EPEVTQTPSHQVTQMGQEVILRCVPISNHLYFYWYRQILGQKVEFLVSFYNNEISEKSEIFDDQFSVERPDGSNFTLKIRSTKLEDSAMYFCASSEAGGSANEKLFFGSGTQLSVL.

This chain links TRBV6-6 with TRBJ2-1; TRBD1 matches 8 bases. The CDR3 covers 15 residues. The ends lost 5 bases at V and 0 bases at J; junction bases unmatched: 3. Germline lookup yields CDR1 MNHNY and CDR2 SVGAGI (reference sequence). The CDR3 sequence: CASSRTGSSYNEQFF. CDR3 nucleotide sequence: TGTGCCAGCAGTCGGACAGGGAGCTCCTACAATGAGCAGTTCTTC.

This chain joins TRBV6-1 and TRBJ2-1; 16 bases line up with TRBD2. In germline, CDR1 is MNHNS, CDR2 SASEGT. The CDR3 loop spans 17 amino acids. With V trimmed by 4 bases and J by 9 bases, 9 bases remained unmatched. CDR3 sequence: CASSAAGTSGRAGEQFF. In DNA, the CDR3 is TGTGCCAGCAGTGCTGCCGGGACTAGCGGGAGGGCCGGTGAGCAGTTCTTC.

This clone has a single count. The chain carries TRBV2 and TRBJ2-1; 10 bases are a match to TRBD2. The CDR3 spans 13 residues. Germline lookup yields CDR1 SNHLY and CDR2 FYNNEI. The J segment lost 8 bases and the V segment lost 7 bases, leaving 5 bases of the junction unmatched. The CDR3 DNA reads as TGTGCCAGCAAGCTAGCGGGAGCCTATGAGCAGTTCTTC. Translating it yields CASKLAGAYEQFF.

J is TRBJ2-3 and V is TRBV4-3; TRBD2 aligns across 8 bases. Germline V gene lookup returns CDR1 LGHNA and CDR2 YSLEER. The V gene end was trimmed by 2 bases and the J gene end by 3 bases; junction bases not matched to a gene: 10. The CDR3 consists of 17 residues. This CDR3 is CASSQLGLAGRTDTQYF. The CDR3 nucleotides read TGCGCCAGCAGCCAACTAGGGTTAGCGGGAAGGACAGATACGCAGTATTTT.

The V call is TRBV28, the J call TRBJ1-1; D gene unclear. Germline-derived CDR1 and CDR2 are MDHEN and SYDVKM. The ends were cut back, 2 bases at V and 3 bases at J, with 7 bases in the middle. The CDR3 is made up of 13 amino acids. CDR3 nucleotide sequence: TGTGCCAGCAGTTTAGGCCGGGACACTGAAGCTTTCTTT. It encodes CASSLGRDTEAFF.

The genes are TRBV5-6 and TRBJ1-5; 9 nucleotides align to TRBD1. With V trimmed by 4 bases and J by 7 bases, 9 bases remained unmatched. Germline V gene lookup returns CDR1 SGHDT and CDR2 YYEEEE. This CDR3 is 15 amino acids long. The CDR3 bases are TGTGCCAGCAGCCTACGGACAGGGGTCGGACAGCCCCAGCATTTT. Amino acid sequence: CASSLRTGVGQPQHF.

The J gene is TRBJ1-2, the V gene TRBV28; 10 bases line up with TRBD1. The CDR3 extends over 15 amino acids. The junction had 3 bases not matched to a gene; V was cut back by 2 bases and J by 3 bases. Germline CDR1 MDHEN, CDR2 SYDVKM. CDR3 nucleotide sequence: TGTGCCAGCAGTTTAAGACAGGGGGCGTACTATGGCTACACCTTC. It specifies CASSLRQGAYYGYTF.

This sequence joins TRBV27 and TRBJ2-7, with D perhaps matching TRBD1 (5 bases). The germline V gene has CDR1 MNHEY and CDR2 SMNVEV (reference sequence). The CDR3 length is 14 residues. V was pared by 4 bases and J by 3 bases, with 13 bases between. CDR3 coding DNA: TGTGCCAGCAGTTGGCTTGGGCAGGGCTACGAGCAGTACTTC. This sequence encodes CASSWLGQGYEQYF.

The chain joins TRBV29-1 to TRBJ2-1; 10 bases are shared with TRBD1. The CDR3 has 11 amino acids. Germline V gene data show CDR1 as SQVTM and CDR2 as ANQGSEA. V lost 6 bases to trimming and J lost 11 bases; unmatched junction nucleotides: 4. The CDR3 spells CSVGGQGKQFF. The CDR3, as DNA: TGCAGCGTGGGGGGACAGGGGAAGCAGTTCTTC.

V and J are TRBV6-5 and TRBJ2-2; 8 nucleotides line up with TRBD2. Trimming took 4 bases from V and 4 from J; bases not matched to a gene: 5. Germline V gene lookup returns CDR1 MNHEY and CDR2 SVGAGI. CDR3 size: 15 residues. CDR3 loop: CASSSGTRATGELFF. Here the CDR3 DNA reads TGTGCCAGCAGTTCCGGGACTAGGGCCACCGGGGAGCTGTTTTTT.

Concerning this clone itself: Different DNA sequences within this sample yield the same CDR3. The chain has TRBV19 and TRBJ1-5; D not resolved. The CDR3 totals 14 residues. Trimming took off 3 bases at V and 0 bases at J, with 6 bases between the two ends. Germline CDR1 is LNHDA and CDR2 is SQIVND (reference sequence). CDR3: CASSIRDSNQPQHF. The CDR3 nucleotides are TGTGCCAGTAGTATTCGCGATAGCAATCAGCCCCAGCATTTT.

In DNA, the CDR3 is TGTGCCAGCCTATACGGGGGCACTGAAGCTTTCTTT. Its translation is CASLYGGTEAFF. The gene calls are TRBV6-6 and TRBJ1-1; the D gene is possibly TRBD1 (5 bases). Germline lookup yields CDR1 MNHNY and CDR2 SVGAGI (reference sequence). V lost 8 bases to trimming and J lost 4 bases, with 11 bases between them. This CDR3 has 12 residues.